Listed below are T cell receptor beta chains from one sample, sequenced in a study of CD8+CD57+ T cells in acquired aplastic anemia. One entry per CDR3 protein, called by TCRdb with MiXCR from the reads. The sample has over 150,000 distinct CDR3 sequences; roughly 65% are singletons. The sequencing input was sorted CD4+, CD8+, or CD8+CD57+ T cells (not recorded which) from PBMCs. The receptors come from a human donor with aplastic anemia. Each CDR3 is given without its conserved first and last residue. Rows may omit the clone size; those that give it use once, few, many or a size class.

j_call clone_size v_call cdr3_aa
TRBJ1-4 . TRBV20-1 SARNRATTNEKLF
TRBJ2-1 many TRBV7-9 ASSTFGTTLLSNEQF
TRBJ2-3 once TRBV9 ASSPGQGFTDTQY
TRBJ1-5 . TRBV7-8 ASNPAGGNQPQH
TRBJ1-6 . TRBV10-3 ATHREGGNSPLH
TRBJ2-7 few TRBV24-1 ATSDPGTSDEQY
TRBJ1-1 . TRBV10-1 ASRENRGLDTEAF
TRBJ2-7 . TRBV5-8 ASRSPGQVLEQY
TRBJ2-3 . TRBV29-1 SVYGLAGDSNEQY
TRBJ1-1 . TRBV6-1 ASSEDRENTEAF
TRBJ2-7 many TRBV27 ASSPTTTGYYEQY
TRBJ2-7 . TRBV2 ASSLGQEY
TRBJ2-7 many TRBV27 ASGTYEQY
TRBJ2-7 many TRBV5-8 ASSWRWRGGEYEQY